This TCR beta chain stems from a study of shared clonotypes between healthy human individuals. Study-level points and caveats: Lower generation probabilities were found for non-shared clonotypes than for those shared by all four donors.

Per germline, CDR1 SGHAT and CDR2 FQNNGV. The CDR3 has 15 residues. V lost 2 bases and J lost 6, with 11 bases in between. The sample holds a few counts of this clone. Its target is unknown. At the deep level, the assay was run. Assay used: immunoSEQ multiplex PCR; TCRdb lists only in-frame clones, some missing. There are roughly 1,100,000 clones in the sample; under 80% occur only once, and roughly 1.5% lies in the top ten. V gene TRBV11-2 combines with J gene TRBJ1-6; maybe TRBD1 (5 bases). The sample comprised memory CD4+ T cells sorted from blood. Regarding subset: CD45RA-negative fraction. This clonotype originated in a man aged 18 to 30 in good health. The DNA of the CDR3 is TGTGCCAGCAGCTTATTTGGGACCGCTAATTCACCCCTCCACTTT. Protein product: CASSLFGTANSPLHF.